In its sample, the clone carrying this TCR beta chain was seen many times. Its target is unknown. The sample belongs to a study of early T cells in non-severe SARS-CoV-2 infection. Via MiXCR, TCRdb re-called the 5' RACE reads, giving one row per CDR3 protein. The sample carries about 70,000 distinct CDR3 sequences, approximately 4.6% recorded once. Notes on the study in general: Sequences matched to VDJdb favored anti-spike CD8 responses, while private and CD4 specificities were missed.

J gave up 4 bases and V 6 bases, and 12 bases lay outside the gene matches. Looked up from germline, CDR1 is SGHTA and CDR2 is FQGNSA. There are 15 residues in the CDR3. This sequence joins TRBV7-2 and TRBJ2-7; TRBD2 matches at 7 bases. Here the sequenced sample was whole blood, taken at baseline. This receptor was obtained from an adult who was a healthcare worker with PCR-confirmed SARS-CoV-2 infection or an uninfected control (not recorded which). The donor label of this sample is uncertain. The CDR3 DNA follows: TGTGCCAGCAGTTACTTGGGGGGGGTGGTTTACGAGCAGTACTTC. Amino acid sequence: CASSYLGGVVYEQYF.